This T cell receptor beta chain was identified during a study of blood T cell repertoires in COVID-19. Study context: The United States, Italy and Spain supplied acute and convalescent COVID-19 samples. T cells, B-cell-depleted T cells, or PBMCs supplied cDNA or gDNA.

Germline V gene data show CDR1 as ENHRY and CDR2 as SYGVKD. This CDR3 comprises 13 residues. Trimming cost V 4 bases and J 3 bases, with 7 bases left between them. Generated by immunoSEQ multiplex PCR, the TCRdb table keeps only in-frame clones and is missing some. The sample includes 350,000 or so clones, around nine tenths of them seen just once. This sequence originates from a woman aged 55-75 years with COVID-19, enrolled during active disease. V gene TRBV10-3 combines with J gene TRBJ1-5; the D gene is possibly TRBD1 (5 bases). Sequenced sample: peripheral blood. As DNA, the CDR3 is TGTGCCATCAGTGCAGGGCTCAATCAGCCCCAGCATTTT. Its protein is CAISAGLNQPQHF.